This section outlines one TCR beta chain sequence together with its context. Its antigen is currently unknown. V was shortened by 3 bases and J by 2 bases, with 10 bases between the two germline ends. The CDR3 extends over 14 amino acids. CDR1 LNHDA and CDR2 SQIVND come from the germline V gene (reference sequence). This sample was taken from a study of T cell responses to AZD1222 COVID-19 vaccine. Findings of the study overall: The peak T cell response came first, and repertoires were sampled only after it. Rises in breadth and depth of Spike-specific TCRs came after two AZD1222 doses.

Only in-frame clones appear in the TCRdb table, and some are missing; sequencing was by immunoSEQ multiplex PCR. The sample comprises approximately 94,000 clones, around 90% of which are singletons, and about 1.8% rests with the top ten. The chain links TRBV19 to TRBJ1-2, with TRBD1 as a possible D gene (5 bases). Sequencing used peripheral blood, obtained on day 0 of AZD1222 vaccination. The origin of this receptor is an adult in good health. The CDR3 sequence: CASSIQGLNYGYTF. CDR3 nucleotide sequence: TGTGCCAGTAGTATTCAGGGACTCAACTATGGCTACACCTTC. Full variable domain (remainder filled in from reference TRBV19 and TRBJ1-2): DGGITQSPKYLFRKEGQNVTLSCEQNLNHDAMYWYRQDPGQGLRLIYYSQIVNDFQKGDIAEGYSVSREKKESFPLTVTSAQKNPTAFYLCASSIQGLNYGYTFGSGTRLTVV.